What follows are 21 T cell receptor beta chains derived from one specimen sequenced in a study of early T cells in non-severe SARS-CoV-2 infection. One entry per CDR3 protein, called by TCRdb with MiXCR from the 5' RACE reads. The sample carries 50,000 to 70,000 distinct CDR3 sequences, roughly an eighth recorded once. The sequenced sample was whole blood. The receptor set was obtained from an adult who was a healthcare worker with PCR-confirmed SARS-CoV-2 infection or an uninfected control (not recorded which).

CDR3 sequence (DNA): TGTGCCAGCAGTTCCACAGGGGTGGCGGGCTACACCTTC. Its translation: CASSSTGVAGYTF. V and J are TRBV12-3 or TRBV12-4 and TRBJ1-2, with 7 nucleotides matching TRBD1. V lost 4 bases, J lost 8 bases, and 7 bases stayed unmatched. The CDR3 has 13 residues.

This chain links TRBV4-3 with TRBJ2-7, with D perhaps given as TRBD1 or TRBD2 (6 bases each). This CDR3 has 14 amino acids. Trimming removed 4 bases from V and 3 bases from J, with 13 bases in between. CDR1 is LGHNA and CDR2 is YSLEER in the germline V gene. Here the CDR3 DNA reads TGCGCCAGCAGCCCAGCAAGGGGGGACTACGAGCAGTACTTC. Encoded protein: CASSPARGDYEQYF.

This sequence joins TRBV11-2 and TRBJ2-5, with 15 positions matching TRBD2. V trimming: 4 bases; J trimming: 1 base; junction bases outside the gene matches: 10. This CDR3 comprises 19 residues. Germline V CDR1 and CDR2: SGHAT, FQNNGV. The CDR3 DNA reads TGTGCCAGCAGCTCCTCCGGGACTAGCGGGGGGATTTTCCAAGAGACCCAGTACTTC. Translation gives CASSSSGTSGGIFQETQYF.

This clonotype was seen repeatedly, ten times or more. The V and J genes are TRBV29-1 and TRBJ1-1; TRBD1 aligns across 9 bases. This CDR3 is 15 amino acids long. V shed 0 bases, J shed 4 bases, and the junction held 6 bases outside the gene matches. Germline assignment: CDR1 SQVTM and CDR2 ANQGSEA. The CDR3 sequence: CSVEESRQGGTEAFF. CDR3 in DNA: TGCAGCGTTGAAGAATCCCGACAGGGGGGCACTGAAGCTTTCTTT.

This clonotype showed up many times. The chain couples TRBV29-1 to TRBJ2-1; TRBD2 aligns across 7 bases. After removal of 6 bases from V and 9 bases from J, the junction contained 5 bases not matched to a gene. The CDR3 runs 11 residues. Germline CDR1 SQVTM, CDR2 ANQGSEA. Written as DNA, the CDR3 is TGCAGCGTGGCGGGGGTTGGTGAGCAGTTCTTC. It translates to CSVAGVGEQFF.

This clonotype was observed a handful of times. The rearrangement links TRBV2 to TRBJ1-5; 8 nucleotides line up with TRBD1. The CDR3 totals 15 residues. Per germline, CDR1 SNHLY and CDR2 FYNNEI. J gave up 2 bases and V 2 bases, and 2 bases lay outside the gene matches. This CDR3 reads CASSEQGAGNQPQHF. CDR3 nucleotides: TGTGCCAGCAGTGAACAGGGGGCTGGCAATCAGCCCCAGCATTTT.

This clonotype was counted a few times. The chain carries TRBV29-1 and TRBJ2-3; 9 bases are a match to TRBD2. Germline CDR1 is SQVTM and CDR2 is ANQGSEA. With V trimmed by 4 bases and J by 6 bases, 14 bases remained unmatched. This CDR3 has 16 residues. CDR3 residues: CSVVPSGIGQRDTQYF. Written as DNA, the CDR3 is TGCAGCGTTGTGCCTAGCGGGATAGGGCAACGCGATACGCAGTATTTT.

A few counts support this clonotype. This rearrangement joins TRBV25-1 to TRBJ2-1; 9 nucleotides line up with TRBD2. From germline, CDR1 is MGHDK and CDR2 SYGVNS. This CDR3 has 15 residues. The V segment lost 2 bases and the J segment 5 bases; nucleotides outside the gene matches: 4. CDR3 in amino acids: CASSEALAGNNEQFF. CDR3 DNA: TGTGCCAGCAGTGAAGCGCTAGCGGGGAACAATGAGCAGTTCTTC.

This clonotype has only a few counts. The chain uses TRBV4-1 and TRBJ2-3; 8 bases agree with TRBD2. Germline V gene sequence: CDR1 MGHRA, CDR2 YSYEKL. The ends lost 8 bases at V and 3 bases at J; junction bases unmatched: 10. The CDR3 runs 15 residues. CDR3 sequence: CASGSGGYGTDTQYF. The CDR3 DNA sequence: TGCGCCAGCGGGAGCGGGGGCTATGGGACAGATACGCAGTATTTT.

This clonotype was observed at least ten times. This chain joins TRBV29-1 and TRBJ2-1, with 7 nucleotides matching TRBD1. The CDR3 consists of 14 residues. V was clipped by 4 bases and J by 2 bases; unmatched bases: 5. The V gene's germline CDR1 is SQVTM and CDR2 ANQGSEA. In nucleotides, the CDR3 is TGCAGCGTTGGGCAGGGGGACGCCTACAATGAGCAGTTCTTC. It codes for CSVGQGDAYNEQFF.

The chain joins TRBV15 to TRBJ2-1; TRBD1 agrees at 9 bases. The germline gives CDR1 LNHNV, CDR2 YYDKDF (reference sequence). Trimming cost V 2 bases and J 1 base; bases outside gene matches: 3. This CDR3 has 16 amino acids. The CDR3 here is CATSRSTGGSYNEQFF. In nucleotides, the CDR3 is TGTGCCACCAGCAGATCGACAGGGGGTTCCTACAATGAGCAGTTCTTC.

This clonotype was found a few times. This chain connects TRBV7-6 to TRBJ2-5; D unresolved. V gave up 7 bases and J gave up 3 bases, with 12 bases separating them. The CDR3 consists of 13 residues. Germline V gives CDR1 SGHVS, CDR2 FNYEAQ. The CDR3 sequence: CASTPRPKETQYF. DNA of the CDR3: TGTGCCAGCACGCCCCGGCCCAAAGAGACCCAGTACTTC.

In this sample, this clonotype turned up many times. Here the CDR3 DNA reads TGCGCCAGCAGCGCACAGGGGGATAACACCGGGGAGCTGTTTTTT. This translates into CASSAQGDNTGELFF. The V call is TRBV5-1, the J call TRBJ2-2; 8 bases align to TRBD1. Germline values: CDR1 SGHRS, CDR2 YFSETQ. The CDR3 runs to 15 residues. Trimming took 4 bases from V and 2 from J; bases not matched to a gene: 4.

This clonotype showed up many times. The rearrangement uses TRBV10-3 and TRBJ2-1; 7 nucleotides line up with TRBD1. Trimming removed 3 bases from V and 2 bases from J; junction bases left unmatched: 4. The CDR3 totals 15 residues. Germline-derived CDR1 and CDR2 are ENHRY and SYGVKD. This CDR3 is CAISDDRAPYNEQFF. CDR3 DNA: TGTGCCATCAGTGATGACAGGGCGCCCTACAATGAGCAGTTCTTC.

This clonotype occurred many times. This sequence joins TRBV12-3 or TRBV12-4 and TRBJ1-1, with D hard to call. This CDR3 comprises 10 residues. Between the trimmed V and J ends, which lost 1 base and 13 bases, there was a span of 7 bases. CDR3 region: CASSLVGVFF. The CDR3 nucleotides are TGTGCCAGCAGTTTAGTGGGCGTTTTCTTT.

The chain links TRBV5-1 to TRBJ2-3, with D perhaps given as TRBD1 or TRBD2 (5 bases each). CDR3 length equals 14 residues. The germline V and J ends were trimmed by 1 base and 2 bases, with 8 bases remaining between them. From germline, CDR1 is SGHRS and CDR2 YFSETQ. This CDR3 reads CASSLPGTTDTQYF. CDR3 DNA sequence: TGCGCCAGCAGCTTGCCGGGGACCACAGATACGCAGTATTTT.

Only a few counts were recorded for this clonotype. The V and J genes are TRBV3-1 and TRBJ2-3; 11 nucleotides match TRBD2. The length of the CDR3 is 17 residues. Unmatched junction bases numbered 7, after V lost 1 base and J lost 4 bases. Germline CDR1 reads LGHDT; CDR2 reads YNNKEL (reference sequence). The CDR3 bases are TGTGCCAGCAGCCAAGGTAGCGGGGGGGCAGGAGCAGATACGCAGTATTTT. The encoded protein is CASSQGSGGAGADTQYF.

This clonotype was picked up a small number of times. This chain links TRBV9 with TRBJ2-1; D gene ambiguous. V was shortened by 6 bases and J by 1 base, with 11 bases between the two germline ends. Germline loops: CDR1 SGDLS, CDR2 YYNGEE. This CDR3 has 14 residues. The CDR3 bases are TGTGCCAGCAACCCGTTAGGGTCCTACAATGAGCAGTTCTTC. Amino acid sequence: CASNPLGSYNEQFF.

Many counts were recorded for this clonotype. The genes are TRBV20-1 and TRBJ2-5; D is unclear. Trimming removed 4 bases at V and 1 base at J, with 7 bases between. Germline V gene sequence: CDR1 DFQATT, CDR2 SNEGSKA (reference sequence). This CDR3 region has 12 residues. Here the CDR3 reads CSAIPVQETQYF. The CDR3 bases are TGCAGTGCTATCCCCGTCCAAGAGACCCAGTACTTC.

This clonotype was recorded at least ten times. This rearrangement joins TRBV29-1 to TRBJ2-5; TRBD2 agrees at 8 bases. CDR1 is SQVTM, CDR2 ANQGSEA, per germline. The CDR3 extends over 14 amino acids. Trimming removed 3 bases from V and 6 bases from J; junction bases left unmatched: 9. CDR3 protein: CSVDQLADYQTQYF. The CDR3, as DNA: TGCAGCGTTGACCAACTAGCGGACTATCAGACCCAGTACTTC.

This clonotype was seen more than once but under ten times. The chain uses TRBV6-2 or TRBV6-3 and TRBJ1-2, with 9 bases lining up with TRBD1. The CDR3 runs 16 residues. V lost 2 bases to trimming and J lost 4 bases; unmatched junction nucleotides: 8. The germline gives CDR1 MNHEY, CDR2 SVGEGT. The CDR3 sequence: CASSYPGTGSIYGYTF. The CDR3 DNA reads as TGTGCCAGCAGTTACCCCGGGACAGGGTCTATCTATGGCTACACCTTC.